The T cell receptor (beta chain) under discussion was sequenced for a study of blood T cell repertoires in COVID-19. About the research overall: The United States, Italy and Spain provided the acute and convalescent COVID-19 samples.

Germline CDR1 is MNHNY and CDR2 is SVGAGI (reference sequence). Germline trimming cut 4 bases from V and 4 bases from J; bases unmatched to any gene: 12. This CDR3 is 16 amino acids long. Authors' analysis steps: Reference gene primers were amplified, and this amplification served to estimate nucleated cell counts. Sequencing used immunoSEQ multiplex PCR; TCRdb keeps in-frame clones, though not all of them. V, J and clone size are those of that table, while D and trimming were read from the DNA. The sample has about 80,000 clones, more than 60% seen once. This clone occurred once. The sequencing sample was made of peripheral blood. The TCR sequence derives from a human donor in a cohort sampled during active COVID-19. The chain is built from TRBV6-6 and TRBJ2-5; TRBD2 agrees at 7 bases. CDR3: CASSFHPRGEVETQYF. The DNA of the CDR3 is TGTGCCAGCAGTTTCCATCCCCGGGGGGAAGTAGAGACCCAGTACTTC.